The TCR beta chain under discussion was sequenced for a study of PD-L1 blockade in urothelial cancer. Study-level information: Prior chemotherapy in patients spanned 0 to 3 regimens. Blood was evaluated 3 weeks (second dose) and 6 weeks after therapy began.

Templates that were synthetic TCR analogs were spiked into each PCR. Profiling relied on immunoSEQ multiplex PCR, and the TCRdb table lists in-frame clones only, not all of them. Seen here are 20,000 to 30,000 clones, less than 90% observed once, and the top ten hold 8% to 10%. Diagnoses among patients were locally advanced or metastatic urothelial carcinoma. This sample comprised PBMCs, obtained around atezolizumab (anti-PD-L1) treatment. The TCR comes from a man aged 65 to 79 with urothelial cancer.

The CDR3 protein is CAWSVSISGRGRSGYTF. CDR3 DNA sequence: TGTGCCTGGAGCGTCTCTATCAGCGGCAGGGGACGCTCTGGCTACACCTTC. The genes are TRBV30 and TRBJ1-2, with D perhaps matching TRBD1 (6 bases). The CDR3 covers 17 residues. Germline CDR1 GTSNPN, CDR2 SVGIG (reference sequence). V was pared by 3 bases and J by 7 bases, with 27 bases between. Full variable domain (outside the CDR3, taken from reference TRBV30 and TRBJ1-2): SQTIHQWPATLVQPVGSPLSLECTVEGTSNPNLYWYRQAAGRGLQLLFYSVGIGQISSEVPQNLSASRPQDRQFILSSKKLLLSDSGFYLCAWSVSISGRGRSGYTFGSGTRLTVV.